This record covers a single T cell receptor beta chain. Its antigen remains unknown. V shed 7 bases and J shed 2 bases, with 11 bases lying between them. Germline lookup yields CDR1 DFQATT and CDR2 SNEGSKA (reference sequence). The CDR3 loop spans 13 amino acids. The authors ran a second PCR of about 7 to 11 cycles using a sample-barcoded 5' primer and a J-beta primer mix. In TCRdb, the 5' RACE reads were re-called with MiXCR into one record per CDR3 protein. The sample includes fewer than 800,000 distinct CDR3 sequences, about 25% of them seen just once. The data were taken from a study of blood T cells in healthy people across ages. Broader study findings: Age advanced and TCR beta diversity per million T cells fell, roughly linearly. More naive CD4+ cells and higher diversity marked long-lived donors relative to aged donors.

The total RNA that was extracted per sample amounted to at least 5 micrograms. These data are also associated with another study on T cells of mothers and their children. This second study says: Slightly higher but non-significant overlap marked related mother-child pairs versus unrelated pairs.

The receptor was derived from a boy aged 5 to 17 in good health. Sequencing input: blood. The genes are TRBV20-1 and TRBJ2-2; the D gene is possibly TRBD2 (6 bases). CDR3 residues: CSGVAANTGELFF. CDR3 sequence (DNA): TGCAGTGGTGTAGCGGCCAACACCGGGGAGCTGTTTTTT.